The sequence of this T cell receptor beta chain was determined in a study of immune evolution from preneoplasia to lung adenocarcinoma. Study-level background: HLA loss of heterozygosity: about 7% AIS, roughly 15% MIA, around 35% ADC, none AAH. Study-wide points: Later-stage lesions appeared to have more T cells, more diversity, less clonality. Compared with EGFR-mutant or double wild-type lesions, KRAS-mutant nodules were more clonal.

Only a few counts were recorded for this clone. Antigen unknown. After removal of 7 bases from V and 11 bases from J, the junction contained 9 bases not matched to a gene. The CDR3 totals 11 residues. Germline CDR1 SQVTM, CDR2 ANQGSEA. Clones were sequenced by immunoSEQ multiplex PCR, and TCRdb holds only the in-frame ones, with some missing. The table includes more than 13,000 clones, around three quarters detected once. H&E slides confirmed each diagnosis, reviewed by two pathologists independently. The rearrangement uses TRBV29-1 and TRBJ1-1; 8 bases line up with TRBD1. The source is a person aged 65 to 85 with lung adenocarcinoma. Sequenced input: FFPE minimally invasive lung adenocarcinoma tissue. Written as DNA, the CDR3 is TGCAGCGGGGGACAGGATGATGAGGCTTTCTTT. Translated, it gives CSGGQDDEAFF.